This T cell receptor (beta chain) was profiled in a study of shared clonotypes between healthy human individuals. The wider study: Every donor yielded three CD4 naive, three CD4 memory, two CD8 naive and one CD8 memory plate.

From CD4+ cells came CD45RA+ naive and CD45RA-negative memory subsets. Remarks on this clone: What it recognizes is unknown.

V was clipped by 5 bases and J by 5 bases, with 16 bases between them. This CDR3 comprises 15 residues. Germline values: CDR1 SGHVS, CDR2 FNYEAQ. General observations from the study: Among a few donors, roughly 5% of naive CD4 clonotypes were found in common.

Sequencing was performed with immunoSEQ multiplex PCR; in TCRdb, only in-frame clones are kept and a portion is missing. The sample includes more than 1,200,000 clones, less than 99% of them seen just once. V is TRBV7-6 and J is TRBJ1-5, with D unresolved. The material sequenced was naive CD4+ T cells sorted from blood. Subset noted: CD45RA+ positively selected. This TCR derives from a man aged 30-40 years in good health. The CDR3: CASSVRAGQHQPQHF. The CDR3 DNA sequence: TGTGCCAGCAGCGTCCGGGCGGGTCAGCATCAGCCCCAGCATTTT.